This T cell receptor (beta chain) was sequenced for a study of shared clonotypes between healthy human individuals. A word on this clone: Its target is unknown.

General study points: Deeper or shallower sequencing was expected to change how clonotypes are shared among donors. Compared with memory subsets, naive subsets generally had larger estimated richness.

Germline lookup yields CDR1 SGHVS and CDR2 FQNEAQ. V was trimmed by 5 bases and J by 6 bases, leaving 4 bases between them. This CDR3 comprises 11 residues. For sorted subsets, 150 to 250 ng DNA per replicate equaled roughly 29,000 T cell genomes. TCRdb's table, derived via immunoSEQ multiplex PCR, lists solely in-frame clones and lacks some. Of hundreds of thousands of clones listed, about 96% are singletons. Naive CD8 cells lacked CD45RO and underwent positive selection for CCR7, leaving out terminally differentiated effector memory CD45RA+ cells. The origin of this receptor is a woman under 40 in good health. The chain has TRBV7-8 and TRBJ1-4; D gene uncertain. The sample was naive CD8+ T cells sorted from blood. The CDR3: CASSAHEKLFF. CDR3 coding DNA: TGTGCCAGCAGCGCACATGAAAAACTGTTTTTT.